Sequencing of this T cell receptor beta chain was carried out in a study of T cell responses to AZD1222 COVID-19 vaccine. The study's findings and limits: Repertoire collection took place solely once the T cell response had peaked.

The repertoire was sequenced with immunoSEQ multiplex PCR; TCRdb's copy has only in-frame clones and lacks some. The sample gives more than 110,000 clones, around 93% of which show up once; about 3.7% is in the top ten. The germline CDR1 and CDR2 sequences are LNHNV and YYDKDF (reference sequence). V dropped 1 base and J dropped 2 bases, with 6 bases sitting between them. The CDR3 extends over 13 amino acids. About this clone: Its target is not known.

The rearrangement uses TRBV15 and TRBJ2-7; the D call may be TRBD1 or TRBD2 (5 bases each). This receptor was taken from an adult who received the AZD1222 COVID-19 vaccine. This sample comprised peripheral blood, obtained 28 days after the second AZD1222 dose. In DNA form, the CDR3 reads TGTGCCACCAGCAGAGGGGACCCCTACGAGCAGTACTTC. This sequence encodes CATSRGDPYEQYF. The full variable domain, with the rest looked up from reference TRBV15 and TRBJ2-7, is DAMVIQNPRYQVTQFGKPVTLSCSQTLNHNVMYWYQQKSSQAPKLLFHYYDKDFNNEADTPDNFQSRRPNTSFCFLDIRSPGLGDTAMYLCATSRGDPYEQYFGPGTRLTVT.